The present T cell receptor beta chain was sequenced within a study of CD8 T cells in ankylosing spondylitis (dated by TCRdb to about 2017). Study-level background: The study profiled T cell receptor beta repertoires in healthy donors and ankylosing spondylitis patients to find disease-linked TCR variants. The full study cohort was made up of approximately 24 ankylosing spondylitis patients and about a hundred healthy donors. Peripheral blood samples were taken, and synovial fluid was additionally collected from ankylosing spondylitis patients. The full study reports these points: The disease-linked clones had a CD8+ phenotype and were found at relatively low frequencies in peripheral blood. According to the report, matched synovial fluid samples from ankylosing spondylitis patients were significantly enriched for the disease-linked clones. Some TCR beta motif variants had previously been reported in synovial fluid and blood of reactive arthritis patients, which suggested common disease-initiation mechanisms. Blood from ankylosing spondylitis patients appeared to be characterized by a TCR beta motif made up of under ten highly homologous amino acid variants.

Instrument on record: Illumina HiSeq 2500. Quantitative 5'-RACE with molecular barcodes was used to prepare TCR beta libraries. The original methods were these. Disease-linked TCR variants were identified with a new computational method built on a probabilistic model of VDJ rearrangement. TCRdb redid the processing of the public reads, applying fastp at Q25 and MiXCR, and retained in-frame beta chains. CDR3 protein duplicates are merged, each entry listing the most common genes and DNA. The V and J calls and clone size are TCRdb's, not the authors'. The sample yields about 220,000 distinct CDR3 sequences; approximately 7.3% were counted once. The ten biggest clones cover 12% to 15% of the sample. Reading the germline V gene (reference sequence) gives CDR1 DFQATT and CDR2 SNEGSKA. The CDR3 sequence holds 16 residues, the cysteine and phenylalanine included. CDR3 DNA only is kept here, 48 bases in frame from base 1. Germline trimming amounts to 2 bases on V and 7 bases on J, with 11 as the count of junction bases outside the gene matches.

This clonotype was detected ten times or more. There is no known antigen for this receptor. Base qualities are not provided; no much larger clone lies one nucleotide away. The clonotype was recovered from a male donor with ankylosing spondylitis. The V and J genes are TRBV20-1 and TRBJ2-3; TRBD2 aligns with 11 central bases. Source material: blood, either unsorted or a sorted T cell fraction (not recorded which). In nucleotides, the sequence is TGCAGTGCTAGACCTAGACTAGCGGGGCCTCGGAATACGCAGTATTTT. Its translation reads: CSARPRLAGPRNTQYF.